Following are 19 T cell receptor beta chains from one sample sequenced in a study of cytomegalovirus exposure and HLA in healthy donors. TCRdb's table, derived via immunoSEQ multiplex PCR, lists solely in-frame clones and lacks some. The profile shows roughly 86,000 clones, 90% to 97% of them singletons. Sequenced input: PBMCs. The origin of the receptors is a young man in good health and CMV-seropositive.

V gene TRBV5-6 combines with J gene TRBJ2-1; weak D call: TRBD2 (6 bases). Looked up from germline, CDR1 is SGHDT and CDR2 is YYEEEE. This CDR3 is built from 15 residues. The ends were cut back, 4 bases at V and 6 bases at J, with 17 bases in the middle. The CDR3 nucleotides read TGTGCCAGCAGCGGGCGTGGAGGGCGGGCCAATGAGCAGTTCTTC. Amino acids: CASSGRGGRANEQFF.

The chain recombines TRBV27 with TRBJ2-5, with 12 nucleotides matching TRBD1. In germline, CDR1 is MNHEY, CDR2 SMNVEV (reference sequence). The V segment lost 3 bases and the J segment 5 bases; nucleotides outside the gene matches: 10. The CDR3 length is 17 residues. The CDR3 DNA reads as TGTGCCAGCAGTTTCGCCGGGACAGGGGGCGTAAGGGAGACCCAGTACTTC. Residues: CASSFAGTGGVRETQYF.

CDR3 amino acids: CASRRERANEKLFF. The CDR3 nucleotides are TGCGCCAGCAGAAGGGAGAGGGCTAATGAAAAACTGTTTTTT. The chain recombines TRBV5-1 with TRBJ1-4; D is uncertain. Deletions cut 5 bases from V and 3 bases from J, with 11 bases between. CDR1 and CDR2 from the germline V gene are SGHRS and YFSETQ. There are 14 residues in the CDR3.

This chain joins TRBV27 and TRBJ2-1, with TRBD2 matching 16 bases. J lost 6 bases, V lost 7 bases, and 15 bases had no gene match. The CDR3 is made up of 19 amino acids. In germline, CDR1 is MNHEY, CDR2 SMNVEV (reference sequence). CDR3: CASNLEPGLAGGPGNEQFF. The CDR3 coding sequence is TGTGCCAGCAACTTGGAGCCGGGACTAGCGGGAGGGCCTGGCAATGAGCAGTTCTTC.

The rearrangement uses TRBV5-1 and TRBJ1-5, with D possibly TRBD1 on 5 matching bases. The length of the CDR3 is 14 residues. Germline assignment: CDR1 SGHRS and CDR2 YFSETQ. The V and J ends lost 0 bases and 6 bases respectively, with 10 bases between them. CDR3 in amino acids: CASSLGGVGQPQHF. The CDR3 coding sequence is TGCGCCAGCAGCTTGGGGGGGGTCGGTCAGCCCCAGCATTTT.

V and J are TRBV5-6 and TRBJ1-2; unclear D gene. In germline, CDR1 is SGHDT, CDR2 YYEEEE. Trimming took off 0 bases at V and 2 bases at J, with 8 bases between the two ends. This CDR3 contains 14 residues. The CDR3 region has the DNA TGTGCCAGCAGCTTGGTTCAGGCGAACTATGGCTACACCTTC. As protein: CASSLVQANYGYTF.

This rearrangement joins TRBV6-1 to TRBJ2-7; 7 nucleotides line up with TRBD1. Germline V gene sequence: CDR1 MNHNS, CDR2 SASEGT. The CDR3 covers 12 residues. Germline trimming cut 8 bases from V and 2 bases from J; bases unmatched to any gene: 3. The CDR3 is CASYRGTYEQYF. The CDR3 DNA reads as TGTGCCAGCTACAGGGGAACCTACGAGCAGTACTTC.

The chain recombines TRBV28 with TRBJ2-7; tentative D call: TRBD1 (6 bases). Trimming cost V 4 bases and J 3 bases, with 19 bases left between them. The CDR3 is 16 residues long. Germline V gives CDR1 MDHEN, CDR2 SYDVKM. The CDR3 nucleotides are TGTGCCAGCAGTTCAACTACACTACAGGGTAACTACGAGCAGTACTTC. Amino acids: CASSSTTLQGNYEQYF.

The rearrangement uses TRBV19 and TRBJ2-7; 8 bases match TRBD1. The CDR3 contains 14 residues. The junction had 8 bases not matched to a gene; V was cut back by 5 bases and J by 5 bases. CDR1 is LNHDA, CDR2 SQIVND, per germline (reference sequence). CDR3: CASSPDREWDEQYF. CDR3 nucleotide sequence: TGTGCCAGTAGTCCGGACAGGGAATGGGACGAGCAGTACTTC.

CDR3 sequence reads: CASSRTGTQESDTQYF. The DNA for the CDR3 is TGTGCCAGCAGCCGGACCGGGACTCAAGAATCGGATACGCAGTATTTT. V is TRBV7-2 and J is TRBJ2-3; possible D gene TRBD2, 6 bases. V shed 5 bases and J shed 6 bases, with 21 bases lying between them. The CDR3 contains 16 residues. CDR1 SGHTA and CDR2 FQGNSA come from the germline V gene.

This chain connects TRBV30 to TRBJ1-4; a possible D gene is TRBD1 (5 bases). The CDR3 has 14 residues. V gave up 0 bases and J gave up 7 bases, with 12 bases separating them. Germline V lookup: CDR1 GTSNPN, CDR2 SVGIG (reference sequence). The CDR3 protein is CAWSVNQGAEKLFF. In DNA, the CDR3 is TGTGCCTGGAGTGTAAATCAGGGCGCTGAAAAACTGTTTTTT. Variable domain in full (rest from reference TRBV30 and TRBJ1-4): SQTIHQWPATLVQPVGSPLSLECTVEGTSNPNLYWYRQAAGRGLQLLFYSVGIGQISSEVPQNLSASRPQDRQFILSSKKLLLSDSGFYLCAWSVNQGAEKLFFGSGTQLSVL.

This chain joins TRBV2 and TRBJ2-7; the match to TRBD2 covers 9 bases. Germline V gene sequence: CDR1 SNHLY, CDR2 FYNNEI. The CDR3 has 14 residues. With V trimmed by 10 bases and J by 4 bases, 11 bases remained unmatched. CDR3 in DNA: TGTGCCACCTCACTAGTAGCGGGAGAATACGAGCAGTACTTC. Its translation: CATSLVAGEYEQYF.

This chain uses TRBV7-9 with TRBJ1-2; 7 positions match TRBD1. After removal of 3 bases from V and 4 bases from J, the junction contained 8 bases not matched to a gene. The CDR3 spans 15 residues. Germline V gene data show CDR1 as SEHNR and CDR2 as FQNEAQ (reference sequence). The chain's CDR3 is CASSFTGESAYGYTF. DNA for the CDR3: TGTGCCAGCAGCTTCACAGGGGAGTCAGCCTATGGCTACACCTTC.

This chain joins TRBV6-6 and TRBJ1-3, with 7 bases matching TRBD1. The CDR3 length is 15 residues. J was trimmed by 0 bases and V by 5 bases; bases with no gene match: 4. From germline, CDR1 is MNHNY and CDR2 SVGAGI (reference sequence). The CDR3 region has the DNA TGTGCCAGCAGTCAAGGACAGGCCTCTGGAAACACCATATATTTT. This sequence encodes CASSQGQASGNTIYF.

This chain uses TRBV5-1 with TRBJ2-1, with D maybe TRBD2 (5 bases). Trimming took 0 bases from V and 10 from J, leaving 11 bases between them. The CDR3 spans 13 residues. Germline V lookup: CDR1 SGHRS, CDR2 YFSETQ. The CDR3 here is CASSLGRAREQFF. The CDR3 DNA reads TGCGCCAGCAGCTTGGGGCGGGCGAGAGAGCAGTTCTTC.

The chain links TRBV4-1 to TRBJ2-4, with TRBD1 matching 7 bases. Losses at the gene ends were 2 bases for V and 0 bases for J; bases not matched to a gene: 19. The CDR3 consists of 21 residues. Germline assignment: CDR1 MGHRA and CDR2 YSYEKL. Here the CDR3 reads CASSQLKRDSTLVPAKNIQYF. The CDR3 DNA follows: TGCGCCAGCAGCCAACTTAAAAGGGACAGCACACTAGTACCAGCCAAAAACATTCAGTACTTC.

This chain uses TRBV7-8 with TRBJ2-7; 8 nucleotides match TRBD2. Germline V lookup: CDR1 SGHVS, CDR2 FQNEAQ. Trimming removed 7 bases from V and 6 bases from J; junction bases left unmatched: 11. This CDR3 has 14 residues. DNA for the CDR3: TGTGCCAGCACCCCAACAGCGGGAGAAAGCGAGCAGTACTTC. As protein: CASTPTAGESEQYF. Looking up the rest from reference TRBV7-8 and TRBJ2-7 gives the full variable domain: GAGVSQSPRYKVAKRGQDVALRCDPISGHVSLFWYQQALGQGPEFLTYFQNEAQLDKSGLPSDRFFAERPEGSVSTLKIQRTQQEDSAVYLCASTPTAGESEQYFGPGTRLTVT.

The chain links TRBV7-8 to TRBJ2-1; 8 nucleotides match TRBD2. The germline gives CDR1 SGHVS, CDR2 FQNEAQ. The CDR3 has 16 residues. V gave up 1 base and J gave up 4 bases; unmatched junction bases: 6. The CDR3 DNA is TGTGCCAGCAGCTTAGTGTCTAGCGGGTTTTACAATGAGCAGTTCTTC. Residues: CASSLVSSGFYNEQFF. The full variable domain, completed using reference TRBV7-8 and TRBJ2-1, is GAGVSQSPRYKVAKRGQDVALRCDPISGHVSLFWYQQALGQGPEFLTYFQNEAQLDKSGLPSDRFFAERPEGSVSTLKIQRTQQEDSAVYLCASSLVSSGFYNEQFFGPGTRLTVL.

This clone has a handful of counts. The chain links TRBV6-5 to TRBJ2-7; 8 bases agree with TRBD1. The J segment lost 6 bases and the V segment lost 2 bases, leaving 9 bases of the junction unmatched. The germline gives CDR1 MNHEY, CDR2 SVGAGI. The CDR3 runs 15 residues. The CDR3 coding sequence is TGTGCCAGCAGTTACGTTGGGCAGGGGGCGGGCGAGCAGTACTTC. Its protein is CASSYVGQGAGEQYF.